This is a list of T cell receptor beta chains from one sample in a study of cytomegalovirus exposure and HLA in healthy donors. The repertoire was sequenced with immunoSEQ multiplex PCR; TCRdb's copy has only in-frame clones and lacks some. This repertoire includes tens of thousands of clones. Source material: PBMCs. These receptors originate from a man aged 35 to 55 in good health and CMV-seropositive. Each CDR3 is given with its conserved first and last residue. A D gene is named only where the DNA matches it firmly.

D gene: TRBD1; V gene: TRBV30; J gene: TRBJ1-1; CDR3 protein: CAWKVRGRITEAFF; CDR3 DNA: TGTGCCTGGAAAGTCAGGGGGCGTATCACTGAAGCTTTCTTT
D gene: -; V gene: TRBV29-1; J gene: TRBJ2-1; CDR3 protein: CSVEEPGLGDNEQFF; CDR3 DNA: TGCAGCGTTGAAGAGCCGGGCCTAGGGGACAATGAGCAGTTCTTC
D gene: TRBD1; V gene: TRBV6-5; J gene: TRBJ2-2; CDR3 protein: CASRPTGETTGELFF; CDR3 DNA: TGTGCCAGCAGACCCACAGGGGAAACAACCGGGGAGCTGTTTTTT
D gene: -; V gene: TRBV11-2; J gene: TRBJ2-1; CDR3 protein: CASSLIEGGGSYNEQFF; CDR3 DNA: TGTGCCAGCAGCCTCATCGAGGGGGGAGGGTCCTACAATGAGCAGTTCTTC
D gene: TRBD2; V gene: TRBV6-5; J gene: TRBJ2-7; CDR3 protein: CASSGRGSYEQYF; CDR3 DNA: TGTGCCAGCAGCGGGAGGGGGTCCTACGAGCAGTACTTC
D gene: -; V gene: TRBV10-2; J gene: TRBJ2-1; CDR3 protein: CATIDSGTHNEQFF; CDR3 DNA: TGCGCCACCATCGACTCCGGGACTCACAATGAGCAGTTCTTC
D gene: -; V gene: TRBV6-5; J gene: TRBJ2-5; CDR3 protein: CASSYSTTDQQYF; CDR3 DNA: TGTGCCAGCAGTTACTCGACTACGGACCAGCAGTACTTC
D gene: -; V gene: TRBV19; J gene: TRBJ1-1; CDR3 protein: CASSPDMNTEAFF; CDR3 DNA: TGTGCCAGTAGTCCTGACATGAACACTGAAGCTTTCTTT
D gene: TRBD2; V gene: TRBV30; J gene: TRBJ2-7; CDR3 protein: CAWRGGSQGTYEQYF; CDR3 DNA: TGTGCCTGGAGGGGCGGGAGCCAAGGCACCTACGAGCAGTACTTC
D gene: -; V gene: TRBV6-1; J gene: TRBJ2-4; CDR3 protein: CASSEAGGADIQYF; CDR3 DNA: TGTGCCAGCAGTGAAGCGGGCGGGGCGGACATTCAGTACTTC
D gene: -; V gene: TRBV30; J gene: TRBJ1-1; CDR3 protein: CAWIGPGGTEAFF; CDR3 DNA: TGTGCCTGGATTGGTCCCGGCGGCACTGAAGCTTTCTTT
D gene: -; V gene: TRBV5-1; J gene: TRBJ2-1; CDR3 protein: CASSYGLSSSNNEQFF; CDR3 DNA: TGCGCCAGCAGCTACGGACTATCTTCCTCGAACAATGAGCAGTTCTTC
D gene: TRBD2; V gene: TRBV4-1; J gene: TRBJ2-7; CDR3 protein: CASSQDQDSGFYEQYF; CDR3 DNA: TGCGCCAGCAGCCAAGACCAGGATAGCGGGTTCTACGAGCAGTACTTC
D gene: TRBD1; V gene: TRBV19; J gene: TRBJ2-5; CDR3 protein: CASRPGQGAGKTQYF; CDR3 DNA: TGTGCCAGTAGGCCGGGACAGGGAGCGGGAAAGACCCAGTACTTC
D gene: TRBD2; V gene: TRBV6-1; J gene: TRBJ2-3; CDR3 protein: CASSRAGVTDTQYF; CDR3 DNA: TGTGCCAGCAGTAGAGCGGGAGTCACAGATACGCAGTATTTT
D gene: TRBD2; V gene: TRBV11-3; J gene: TRBJ2-7; CDR3 protein: CASSSGLDRRYEQYF; CDR3 DNA: TGTGCCAGCAGCTCTGGACTAGATCGCCGTTACGAGCAGTACTTC
D gene: -; V gene: TRBV28; J gene: TRBJ1-5; CDR3 protein: CASTQPPPNRVPNQPQHF; CDR3 DNA: TGTGCCAGCACCCAGCCACCCCCTAACAGGGTCCCTAATCAGCCCCAGCATTTT
D gene: -; V gene: TRBV29-1; J gene: TRBJ2-1; CDR3 protein: CSVHGGTYNEQFF; CDR3 DNA: TGCAGCGTCCATGGGGGGACCTACAATGAGCAGTTCTTC